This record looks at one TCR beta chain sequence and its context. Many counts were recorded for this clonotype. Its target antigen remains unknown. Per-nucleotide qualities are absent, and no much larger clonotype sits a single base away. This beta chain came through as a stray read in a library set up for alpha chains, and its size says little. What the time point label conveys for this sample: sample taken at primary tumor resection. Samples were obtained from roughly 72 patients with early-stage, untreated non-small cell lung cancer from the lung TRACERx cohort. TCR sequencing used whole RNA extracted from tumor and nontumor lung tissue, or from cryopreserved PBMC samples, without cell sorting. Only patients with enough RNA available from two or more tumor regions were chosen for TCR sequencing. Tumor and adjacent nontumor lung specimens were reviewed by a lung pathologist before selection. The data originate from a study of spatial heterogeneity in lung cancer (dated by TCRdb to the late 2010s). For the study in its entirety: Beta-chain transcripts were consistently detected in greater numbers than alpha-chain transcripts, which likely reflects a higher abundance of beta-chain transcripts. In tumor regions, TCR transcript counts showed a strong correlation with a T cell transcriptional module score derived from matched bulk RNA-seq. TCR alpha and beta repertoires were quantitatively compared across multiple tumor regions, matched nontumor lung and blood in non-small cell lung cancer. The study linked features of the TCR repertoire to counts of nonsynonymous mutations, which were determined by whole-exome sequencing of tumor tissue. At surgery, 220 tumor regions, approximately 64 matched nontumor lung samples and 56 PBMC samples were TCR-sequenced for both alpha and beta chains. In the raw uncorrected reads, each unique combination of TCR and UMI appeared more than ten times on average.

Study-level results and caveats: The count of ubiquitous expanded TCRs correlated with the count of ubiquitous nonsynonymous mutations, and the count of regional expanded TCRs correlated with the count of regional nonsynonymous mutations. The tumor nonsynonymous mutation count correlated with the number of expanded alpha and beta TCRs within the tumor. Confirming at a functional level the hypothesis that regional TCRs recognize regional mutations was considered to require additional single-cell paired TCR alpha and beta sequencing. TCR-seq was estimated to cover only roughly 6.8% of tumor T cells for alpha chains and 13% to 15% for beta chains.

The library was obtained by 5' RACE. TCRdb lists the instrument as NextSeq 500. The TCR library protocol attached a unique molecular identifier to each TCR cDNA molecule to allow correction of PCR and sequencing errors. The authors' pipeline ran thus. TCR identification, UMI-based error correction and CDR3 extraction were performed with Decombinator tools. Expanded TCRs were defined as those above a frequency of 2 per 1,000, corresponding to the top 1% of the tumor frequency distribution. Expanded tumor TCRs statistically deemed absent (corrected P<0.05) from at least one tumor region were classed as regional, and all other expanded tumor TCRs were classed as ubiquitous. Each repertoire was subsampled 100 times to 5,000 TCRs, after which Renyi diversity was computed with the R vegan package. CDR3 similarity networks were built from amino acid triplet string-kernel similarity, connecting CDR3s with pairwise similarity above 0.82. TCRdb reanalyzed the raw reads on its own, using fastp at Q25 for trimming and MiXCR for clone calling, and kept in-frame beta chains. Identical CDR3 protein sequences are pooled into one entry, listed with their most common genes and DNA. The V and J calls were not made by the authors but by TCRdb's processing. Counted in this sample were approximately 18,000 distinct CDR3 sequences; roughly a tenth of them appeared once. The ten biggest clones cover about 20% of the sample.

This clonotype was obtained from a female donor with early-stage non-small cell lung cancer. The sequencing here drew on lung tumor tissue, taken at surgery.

The DNA is TGCAGTGCTAGAGTGCAGGGGGACGAGCAGTACTTC. Its protein product is CSARVQGDEQYF. The rearranged segments are TRBV20-1 and TRBJ2-7; 7 bases in the junction line up with TRBD1. Counted from cysteine to phenylalanine, this CDR3 has 12 amino acids. The only DNA kept is the CDR3, 36 bases in frame from the first base. V ends up 1 base short and J 5 bases short, with an unmatched junction base count of 2. CDR1 and CDR2 (DFQATT, SNEGSKA) derive from the germline V gene (reference sequence).